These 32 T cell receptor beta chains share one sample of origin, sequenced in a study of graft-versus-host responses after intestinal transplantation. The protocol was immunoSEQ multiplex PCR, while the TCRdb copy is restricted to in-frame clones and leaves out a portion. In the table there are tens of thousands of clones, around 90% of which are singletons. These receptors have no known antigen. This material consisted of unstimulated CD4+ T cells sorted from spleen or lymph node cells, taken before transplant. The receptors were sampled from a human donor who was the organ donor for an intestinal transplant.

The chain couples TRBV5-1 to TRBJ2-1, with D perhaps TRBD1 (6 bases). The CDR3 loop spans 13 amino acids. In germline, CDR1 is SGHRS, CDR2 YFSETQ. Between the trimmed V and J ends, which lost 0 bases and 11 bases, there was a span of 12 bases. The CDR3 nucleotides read TGCGCCAGCAGCTTGGCCGGGACACGCCAGCAGTTCTTC. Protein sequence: CASSLAGTRQQFF.

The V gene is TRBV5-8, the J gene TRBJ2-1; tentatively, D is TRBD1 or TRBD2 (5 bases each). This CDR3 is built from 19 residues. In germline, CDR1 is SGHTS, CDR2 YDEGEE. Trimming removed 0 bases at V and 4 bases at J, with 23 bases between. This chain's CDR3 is CASSLATGPQLAGYNEQFF. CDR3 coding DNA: TGTGCCAGCAGCTTGGCGACGGGACCGCAGCTGGCAGGATACAATGAGCAGTTCTTC.

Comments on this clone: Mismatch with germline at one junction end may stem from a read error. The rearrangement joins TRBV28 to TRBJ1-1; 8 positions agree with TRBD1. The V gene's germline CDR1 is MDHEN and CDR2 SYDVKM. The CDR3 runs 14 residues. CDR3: CAGSLETGGTEAFF. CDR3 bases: TGTGCCGGCAGTTTAGAAACAGGGGGCACTGAAGCTTTCTTT.

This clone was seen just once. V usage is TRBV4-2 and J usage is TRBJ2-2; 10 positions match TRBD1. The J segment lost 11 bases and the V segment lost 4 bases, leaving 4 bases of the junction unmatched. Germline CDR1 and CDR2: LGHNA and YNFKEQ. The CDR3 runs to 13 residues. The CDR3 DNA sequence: TGTGCCAGCAGCCGAGAGACAGGGGGCGAGCTGTTTTTT. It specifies CASSRETGGELFF.

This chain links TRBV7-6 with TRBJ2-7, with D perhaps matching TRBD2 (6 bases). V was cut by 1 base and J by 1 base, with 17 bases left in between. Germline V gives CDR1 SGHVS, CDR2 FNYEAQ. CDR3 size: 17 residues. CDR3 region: CASSLGDFRETSYEQYF. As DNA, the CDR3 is TGTGCCAGCAGCTTAGGGGACTTCCGGGAGACGTCCTACGAGCAGTACTTC.

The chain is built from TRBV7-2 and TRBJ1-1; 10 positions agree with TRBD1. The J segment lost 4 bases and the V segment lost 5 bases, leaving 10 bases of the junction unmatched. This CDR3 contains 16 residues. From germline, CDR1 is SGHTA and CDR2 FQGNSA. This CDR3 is CASSPDRGVVSTEAFF. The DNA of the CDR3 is TGTGCCAGCAGCCCGGACAGGGGGGTTGTGTCCACTGAAGCTTTCTTT. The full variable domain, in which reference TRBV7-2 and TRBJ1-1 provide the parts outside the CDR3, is GAGVSQSPSNKVTEKGKDVELRCDPISGHTALYWYRQSLGQGLEFLIYFQGNSAPDKSGLPSDRFSAERTGGSVSTLTIQRTQQEDSAVYLCASSPDRGVVSTEAFFGQGTRLTVV.

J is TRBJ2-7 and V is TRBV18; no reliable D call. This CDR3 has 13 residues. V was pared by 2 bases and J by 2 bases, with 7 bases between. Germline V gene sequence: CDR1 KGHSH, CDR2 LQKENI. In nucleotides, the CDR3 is TGTGCCAGCTCACCATTTGGCACCTACGAGCAGTACTTC. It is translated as CASSPFGTYEQYF.

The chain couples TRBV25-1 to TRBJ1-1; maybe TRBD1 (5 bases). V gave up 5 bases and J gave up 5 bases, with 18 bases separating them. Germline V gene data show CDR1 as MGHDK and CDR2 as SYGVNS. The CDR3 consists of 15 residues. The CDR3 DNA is TGTGCCAGCAGTCCTCTCGGAGGGGCGGGAACTGAAGCTTTCTTT. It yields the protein CASSPLGGAGTEAFF.

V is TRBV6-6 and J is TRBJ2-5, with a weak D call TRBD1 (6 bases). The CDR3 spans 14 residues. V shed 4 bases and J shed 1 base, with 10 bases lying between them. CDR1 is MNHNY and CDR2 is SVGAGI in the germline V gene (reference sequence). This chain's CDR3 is CASSFVTGQETQYF. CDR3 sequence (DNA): TGTGCCAGCAGTTTTGTGACAGGCCAAGAGACCCAGTACTTC.

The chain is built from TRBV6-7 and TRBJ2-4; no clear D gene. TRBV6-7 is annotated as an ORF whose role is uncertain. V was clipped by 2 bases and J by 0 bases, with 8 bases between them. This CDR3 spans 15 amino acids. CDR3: CASSYPPVAKNIQYF. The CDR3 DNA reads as TGTGCCAGCAGTTACCCGCCCGTAGCCAAAAACATTCAGTACTTC.

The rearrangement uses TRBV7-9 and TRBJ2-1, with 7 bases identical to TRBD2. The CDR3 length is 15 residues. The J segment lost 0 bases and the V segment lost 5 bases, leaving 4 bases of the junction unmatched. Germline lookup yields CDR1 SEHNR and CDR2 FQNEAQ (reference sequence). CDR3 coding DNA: TGTGCCAGCAGCCCCACTAGCGACTCCTACAATGAGCAGTTCTTC. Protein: CASSPTSDSYNEQFF.

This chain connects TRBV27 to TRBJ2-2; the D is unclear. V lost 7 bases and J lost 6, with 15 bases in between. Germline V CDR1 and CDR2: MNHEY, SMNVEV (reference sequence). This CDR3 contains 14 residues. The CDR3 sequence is CASKYTSGAGELFF. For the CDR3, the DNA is TGTGCCAGCAAATACACCAGTGGGGCCGGGGAGCTGTTTTTT.

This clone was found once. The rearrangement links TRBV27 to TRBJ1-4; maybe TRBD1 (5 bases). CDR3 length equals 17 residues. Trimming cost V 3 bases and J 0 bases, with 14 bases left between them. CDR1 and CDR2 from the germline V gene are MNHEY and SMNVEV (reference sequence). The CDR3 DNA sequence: TGTGCCAGCAGTTTCACCGGGACTATCCCAACTAATGAAAAACTGTTTTTT. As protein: CASSFTGTIPTNEKLFF.

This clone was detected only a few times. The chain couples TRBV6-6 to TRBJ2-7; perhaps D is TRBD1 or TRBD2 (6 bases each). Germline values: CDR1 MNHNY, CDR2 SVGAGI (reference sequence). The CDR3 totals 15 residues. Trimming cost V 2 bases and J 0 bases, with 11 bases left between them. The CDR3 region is CASSYRRDNSYEQYF. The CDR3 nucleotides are TGTGCCAGCAGTTACAGGCGGGACAACTCCTACGAGCAGTACTTC.

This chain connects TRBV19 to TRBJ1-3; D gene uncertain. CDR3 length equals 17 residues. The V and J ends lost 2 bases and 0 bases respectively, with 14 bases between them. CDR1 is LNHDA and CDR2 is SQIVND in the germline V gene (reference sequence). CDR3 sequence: CASSISLIRSSGNTIYF. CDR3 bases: TGTGCCAGTAGTATATCCTTAATCAGGAGCTCTGGAAACACCATATATTTT.

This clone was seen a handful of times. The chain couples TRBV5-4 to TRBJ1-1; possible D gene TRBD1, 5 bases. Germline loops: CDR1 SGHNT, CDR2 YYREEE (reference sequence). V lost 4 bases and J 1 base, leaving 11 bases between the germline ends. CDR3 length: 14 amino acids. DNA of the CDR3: TGTGCCAGCAGCCTCGACGACAGGAACACTGAAGCTTTCTTT. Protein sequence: CASSLDDRNTEAFF.

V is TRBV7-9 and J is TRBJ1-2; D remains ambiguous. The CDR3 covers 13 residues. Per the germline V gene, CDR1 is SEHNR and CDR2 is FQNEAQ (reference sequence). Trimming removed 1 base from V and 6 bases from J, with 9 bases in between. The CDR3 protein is CASSLGESNGYTF. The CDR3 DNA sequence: TGTGCCAGCAGCTTAGGGGAGTCAAATGGCTACACCTTC.

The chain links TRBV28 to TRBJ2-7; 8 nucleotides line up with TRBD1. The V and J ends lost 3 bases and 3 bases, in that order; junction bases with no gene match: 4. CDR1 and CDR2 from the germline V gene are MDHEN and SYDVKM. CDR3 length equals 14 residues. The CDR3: CASSFRDRGYEQYF. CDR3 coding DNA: TGTGCCAGCAGTTTTCGCGACAGGGGCTACGAGCAGTACTTC.

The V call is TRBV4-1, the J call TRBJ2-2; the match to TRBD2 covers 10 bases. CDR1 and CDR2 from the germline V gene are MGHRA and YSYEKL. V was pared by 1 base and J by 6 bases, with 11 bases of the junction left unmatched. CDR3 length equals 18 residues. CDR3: CASSQVTGLAVRAGELFF. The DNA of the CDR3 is TGCGCCAGCAGCCAAGTCACCGGACTAGCGGTGAGGGCCGGGGAGCTGTTTTTT.

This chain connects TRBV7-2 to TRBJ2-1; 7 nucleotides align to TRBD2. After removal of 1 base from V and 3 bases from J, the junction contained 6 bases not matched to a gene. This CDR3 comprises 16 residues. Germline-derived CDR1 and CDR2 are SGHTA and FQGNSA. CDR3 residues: CASSLVGTTNYNEQFF. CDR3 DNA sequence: TGTGCCAGCAGCTTAGTGGGGACTACCAACTACAATGAGCAGTTCTTC.

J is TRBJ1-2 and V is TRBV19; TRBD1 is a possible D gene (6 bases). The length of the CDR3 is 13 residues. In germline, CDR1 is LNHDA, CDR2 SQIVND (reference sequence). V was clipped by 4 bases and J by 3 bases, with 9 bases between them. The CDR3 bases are TGTGCCAGTAGTACCAGGGGACACTATGGCTACACCTTC. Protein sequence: CASSTRGHYGYTF.

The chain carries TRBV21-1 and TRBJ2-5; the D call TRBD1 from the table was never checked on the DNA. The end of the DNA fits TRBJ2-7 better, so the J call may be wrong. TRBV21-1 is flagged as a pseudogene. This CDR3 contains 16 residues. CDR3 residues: CASSKDRTGGPYEQYF. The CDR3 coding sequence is TGTGCCAGCAGCAAAGATAGGACAGGGGGCCCCTACGAGCAGTACTTC.

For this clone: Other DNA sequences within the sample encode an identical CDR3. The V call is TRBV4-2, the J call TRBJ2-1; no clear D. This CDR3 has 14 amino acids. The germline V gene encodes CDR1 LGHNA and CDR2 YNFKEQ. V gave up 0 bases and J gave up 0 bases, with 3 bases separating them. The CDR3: CASSQDSSYNEQFF. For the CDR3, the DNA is TGTGCCAGCAGCCAAGATAGCTCCTACAATGAGCAGTTCTTC.

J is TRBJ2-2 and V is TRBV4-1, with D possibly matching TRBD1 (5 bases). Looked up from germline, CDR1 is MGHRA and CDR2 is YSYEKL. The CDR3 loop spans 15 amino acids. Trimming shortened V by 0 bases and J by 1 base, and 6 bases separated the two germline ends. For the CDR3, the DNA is TGCGCCAGCAGCCAAGATAGGGGGAACACCGGGGAGCTGTTTTTT. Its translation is CASSQDRGNTGELFF.

The CDR3 here is CASSLDWVGVGANVLTF. The CDR3 DNA reads TGTGCCAGCAGCTTAGACTGGGTTGGTGTTGGGGCCAACGTCCTGACTTTC. This chain uses TRBV7-2 with TRBJ2-6; D remains ambiguous. Per the germline V gene, CDR1 is SGHTA and CDR2 is FQGNSA. This CDR3 has 17 residues. The V gene lost 1 base and the J gene lost 3 bases, with 13 bases spanning the gap.

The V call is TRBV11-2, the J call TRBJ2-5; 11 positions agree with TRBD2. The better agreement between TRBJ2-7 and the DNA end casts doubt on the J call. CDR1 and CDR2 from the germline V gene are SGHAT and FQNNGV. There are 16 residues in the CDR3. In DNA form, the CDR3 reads TGTGCCAGCAGCGATAGACCTCTAGCGGGAGGTCTCGAGCAGTACTTC. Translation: CASSDRPLAGGLEQYF.

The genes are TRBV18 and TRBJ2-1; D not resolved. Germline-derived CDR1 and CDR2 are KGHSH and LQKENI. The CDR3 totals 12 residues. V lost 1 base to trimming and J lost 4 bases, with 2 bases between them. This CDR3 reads CASSPQYNEQFF. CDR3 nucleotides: TGTGCCAGCTCACCACAATACAATGAGCAGTTCTTC.

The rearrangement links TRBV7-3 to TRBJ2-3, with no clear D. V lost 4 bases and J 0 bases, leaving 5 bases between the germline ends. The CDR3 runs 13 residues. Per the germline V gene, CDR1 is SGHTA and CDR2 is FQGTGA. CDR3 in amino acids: CASSSPSTDTQYF. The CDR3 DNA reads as TGTGCCAGCAGCTCCCCCAGCACAGATACGCAGTATTTT.

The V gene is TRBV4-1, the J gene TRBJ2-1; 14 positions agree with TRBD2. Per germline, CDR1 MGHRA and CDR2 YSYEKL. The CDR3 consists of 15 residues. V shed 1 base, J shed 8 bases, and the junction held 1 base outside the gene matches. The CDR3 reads CASSQGLAGGYEQFF. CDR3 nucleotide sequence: TGCGCCAGCAGCCAAGGACTAGCGGGAGGGTATGAGCAGTTCTTC.

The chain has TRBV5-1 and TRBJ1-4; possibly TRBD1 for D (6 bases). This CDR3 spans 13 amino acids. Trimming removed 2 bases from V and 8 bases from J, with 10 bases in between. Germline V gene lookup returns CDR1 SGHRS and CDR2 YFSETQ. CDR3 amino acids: CASSFGQSEKLFF. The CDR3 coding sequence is TGCGCCAGCAGCTTCGGACAGTCAGAAAAACTGTTTTTT.

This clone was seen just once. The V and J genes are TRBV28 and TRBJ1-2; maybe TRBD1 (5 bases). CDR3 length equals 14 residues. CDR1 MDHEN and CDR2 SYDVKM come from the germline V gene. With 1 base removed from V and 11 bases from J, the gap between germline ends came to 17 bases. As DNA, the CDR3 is TGTGCCAGCAGTTTATTAGGCAGGGCCGGGGGGTACACCTTC. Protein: CASSLLGRAGGYTF.

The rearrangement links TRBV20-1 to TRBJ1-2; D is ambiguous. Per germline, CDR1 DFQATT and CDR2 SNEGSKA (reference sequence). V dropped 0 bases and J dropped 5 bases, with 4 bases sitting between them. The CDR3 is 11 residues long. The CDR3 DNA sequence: TGCAGTGCTAGAGATGGGTATGGCTACACCTTC. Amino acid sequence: CSARDGYGYTF.